This section outlines one TCR beta chain sequence together with its context. Antigen: not known. Library construction for TCR beta used iRepertoire HTBI primers and Arm-PCR of CDR3 regions. In the original analysis: Segment identification across samples yielded 62 TRBV and 14 TRBJ segments. A single record per CDR3 protein comes from TCRdb applying MiXCR to the multiplex PCR reads. The V and J calls and clone size are TCRdb's, not the authors'. The sample yields about 430,000 distinct CDR3 sequences, approximately 15% seen once. This sample was included in a study of regulatory T cells in long-lasting Graves disease. Trimming shortened V by 5 bases and J by 4 bases, and 7 bases separated the two germline ends. This CDR3 spans 13 amino acids. Germline CDR1 and CDR2: KGHDR and SFDVKD. Study results and limitations: TCR diversity in persistent Graves' patients was below that of newly diagnosed ones.

Time point here: newly diagnosed GD, antithyroid drugs for less than 3 months. Generation of the TCR library employed RNA extracted from PBMCs. This sample was also put to use in a study of T cells in Graves' hyperthyroidism and ophthalmopathy. That study adds: The TCR CDR3 first-round RT-PCR relied on the HTBI primer set.

This receptor was identified in a woman in her 40s with Graves disease. The starting material was peripheral blood mononuclear cells (PBMCs), obtained at new diagnosis, from a patient treated with antithyroid drugs. The chain links TRBV24-1 to TRBJ1-4, with D uncertain. In nucleotides, the CDR3 is TGTGCCACCAGTGGCGGTTTTAATGAAAAACTGTTTTTT. Residues: CATSGGFNEKLFF.